A single T cell receptor (beta chain) is shown here with its context. This receptor's antigen is unknown. Within one base of it there is no much larger clone, and no base qualities were kept. The treatment or condition label of this sample denotes: allogeneic hematopoietic cell transplantation with graft depleted of TCRalphabeta T cells and CD19 B cells. The children who served as transplant recipients had been given grafts of TCRalphabeta/CD19-depleted allogeneic hematopoietic cells. From cysteine to phenylalanine, the CDR3 is 15 amino acids long. Only the CDR3 region is kept as DNA, spanning 45 bases read in frame from base 1. Relative to germline, V is missing 0 bases and J is missing 6 bases, with 4 bases of the junction outside any gene match. Based on the germline V gene, the CDR1 and CDR2 sequences are MNHEY and SVGAGI. The data originate from a study of T-cell reconstitution after alpha-beta-depleted transplantation in children listed by TCRdb under 2016. As for the study more broadly: T-cell immune reconstitution after TCRalphabeta/CD19-depleted allogeneic hematopoietic cell transplantation in children was quantitatively tracked in the study by means of TCR repertoire profiling. Broader findings and caveats from the paper: Hyperexpanded clone frequencies declined over subsequent months; after one year, T-cell counts and TCRbeta diversity were mostly attributed to newly produced T cells. In some patients, the high TCRbeta diversity seen at day 60 was put down to recipient T cells and intrathymic progenitors that had survived conditioning. The apparently early alphabetaT-cell count recovery about two months after transplant was reportedly dependent on only several hundred rapidly expanded clones derived from non-depleted graft cells.

Libraries were prepared through PCR. Sequenced using an Illumina HiSeq 2500. Molecular barcoding was employed in the preparation of TCR libraries, with unique molecular identifiers being used to normalize TCRbeta repertoire quantification. Through fastp at Q25 and MiXCR, TCRdb rebuilt clones from the public reads, retaining in-frame beta chains. Every distinct CDR3 protein forms one entry, paired with its most common genes and DNA. Recorded for this sample are approximately 430,000 distinct CDR3 sequences; 15% to 20% of them occurred a single time. Together, the top ten hold 25% to 30% of the sample.

Here the chain combines TRBV6-5 and TRBJ2-2, and 7 junction bases match TRBD1. Sequencing used PBMCs, mostly from graft donor cells, obtained 360 days after TCRalphabeta/CD19-depleted stem cell transplant. The clonotype originates from a boy under three years old who had a stem cell transplant for Wiskott-Aldrich syndrome, so the T cells may come from the graft donor. The CDR3 region has the sequence CASSYSNTGAGELFF. The sequenced DNA is TGTGCCAGCAGTTACTCGAACACAGGGGCCGGGGAGCTGTTTTTT.